These 11 T cell receptor beta chains share one sample of origin, sequenced in a study of blood T cell repertoires in COVID-19 (dated by TCRdb to the early 2020s). Library preparation employed the immunoSEQ multiplex PCR assay. Sourced from immuneACCESS, this table was stored by TCRdb with only in-frame sequences that have V and J called. A share of the clones is absent; for the studies checked, an unresolved V gene accounts for under half, and the remainder has no known explanation. A total of nearly 350,000 clones appear in this sample, roughly 89% of them only once. The ten most abundant clones make up less than 3.5% of the sample. The sample comprised peripheral blood. These receptors originate from a woman between 18 and 29 years old who had recovered from COVID-19.

A single count supports this clone. This chain uses TRBV6-6 with TRBJ2-1, with D possibly matching TRBD2 (5 bases). The CDR3 has 15 residues. Trimming took 5 bases from V and 1 from J, leaving 12 bases between them. Germline assignment: CDR1 MNHNY and CDR2 SVGAGI (reference sequence). CDR3 amino acids: CASSLGIPSYNEQFF. The CDR3 DNA follows: TGTGCCAGCAGTCTCGGGATCCCATCCTACAATGAGCAGTTCTTC.

The rearrangement uses TRBV10-3 and TRBJ1-2; unclear D gene. V dropped 7 bases and J dropped 3 bases, with 21 bases sitting between them. The CDR3 is 16 amino acids. The germline gives CDR1 ENHRY, CDR2 SYGVKD. CDR3 sequence (DNA): TGTGCCATCAACTCGTACTCGCGGGGATCTGACTATGGCTACACCTTC. Its protein product is CAINSYSRGSDYGYTF.

The chain is built from TRBV28 and TRBJ2-2, with D possibly being TRBD1 (5 bases). This CDR3 has 21 residues. Germline CDR1 is MDHEN and CDR2 is SYDVKM. V was cut by 7 bases and J by 1 base, with 31 bases left in between. DNA for the CDR3: TGTGCCAGCACACACCTATCCGATAGGGGCAACCTTAACAGGAACACCGGGGAGCTGTTTTTT. Residues: CASTHLSDRGNLNRNTGELFF.

This clone was seen only once. Other DNA sequences in this sample translate to the same CDR3. The genes are TRBV18 and TRBJ2-5; D call uncertain. Trimming removed 6 bases from V and 1 base from J, with 3 bases in between. Germline loops: CDR1 KGHSH, CDR2 LQKENI. CDR3 length equals 11 residues. DNA for the CDR3: TGTGCCAGCTCTCTCCAAGAGACCCAGTACTTC. It translates to CASSLQETQYF.

As to this clone: The sample holds other DNA sequences that translate to the same CDR3. The V call is TRBV18, the J call TRBJ1-2; 9 bases map to TRBD1. The CDR3 is 15 amino acids. V lost 3 bases to trimming and J lost 4 bases; unmatched junction nucleotides: 6. In germline, CDR1 is KGHSH, CDR2 LQKENI. The CDR3 loop reads CASSPGQGTSYGYTF. For the CDR3, the DNA is TGTGCCAGCTCACCCGGACAGGGGACTTCCTATGGCTACACCTTC.

This chain joins TRBV6-2 or TRBV6-3 and TRBJ2-5; 10 positions agree with TRBD2. CDR1 and CDR2 from the germline V gene are MNHEY and SVGEGT. The CDR3 is 16 amino acids. Germline trimming cut 5 bases from V and 5 bases from J; bases unmatched to any gene: 11. CDR3 loop: CASSPPGLAVHETQYF. CDR3 sequence (DNA): TGTGCCAGCAGTCCCCCCGGACTAGCGGTTCACGAGACCCAGTACTTC.

V usage is TRBV9 and J usage is TRBJ2-1, with D possibly being TRBD2 (6 bases). The CDR3 has 15 amino acids. V was pared by 0 bases and J by 6 bases, with 13 bases between. Germline CDR1 reads SGDLS; CDR2 reads YYNGEE. This CDR3 is CASSVGPGAVNEQFF. The CDR3 region has the DNA TGTGCCAGCAGCGTAGGACCGGGAGCGGTCAATGAGCAGTTCTTC.

The chain combines TRBV7-9 with TRBJ2-2; 9 bases agree with TRBD1. The CDR3 is 16 amino acids. J lost 3 bases, V lost 5 bases, and 7 bases had no gene match. Germline V lookup: CDR1 SEHNR, CDR2 FQNEAQ (reference sequence). CDR3 sequence: CASSPPGQGDTGELFF. DNA of the CDR3: TGTGCCAGCAGCCCCCCGGGACAGGGTGACACCGGGGAGCTGTTTTTT.

The genes are TRBV15 and TRBJ2-3, with 7 positions matching TRBD2. The CDR3 is 13 residues long. CDR1 is LNHNV, CDR2 YYDKDF, per germline (reference sequence). Germline trimming cut 5 bases from V and 2 bases from J; bases unmatched to any gene: 1. The CDR3 bases are TGTGCCACCAGCCTAGCGGACACAGATACGCAGTATTTT. It translates to CATSLADTDTQYF.

V and J are TRBV24-1 and TRBJ2-7; D is possibly TRBD2 (5 bases). V was shortened by 5 bases and J by 5 bases, with 15 bases between the two germline ends. This CDR3 region has 14 residues. Germline CDR1 is KGHDR and CDR2 is SFDVKD. Here the CDR3 reads CATSVLKREHEQYV. For the CDR3, the DNA is TGTGCCACCAGTGTTCTTAAGAGGGAGCACGAGCAGTACGTC.

J is TRBJ2-7 and V is TRBV6-2 or TRBV6-3; a weak D match, TRBD2 (6 bases). V was trimmed by 5 bases and J by 7 bases, leaving 15 bases between them. CDR3 length equals 13 residues. Germline V lookup: CDR1 MNHEY, CDR2 SVGEGT. The CDR3 nucleotides are TGTGCCAGCAGTAGGGACTGGGTCAGGGAGCAGTACGTC. Translation gives CASSRDWVREQYV.